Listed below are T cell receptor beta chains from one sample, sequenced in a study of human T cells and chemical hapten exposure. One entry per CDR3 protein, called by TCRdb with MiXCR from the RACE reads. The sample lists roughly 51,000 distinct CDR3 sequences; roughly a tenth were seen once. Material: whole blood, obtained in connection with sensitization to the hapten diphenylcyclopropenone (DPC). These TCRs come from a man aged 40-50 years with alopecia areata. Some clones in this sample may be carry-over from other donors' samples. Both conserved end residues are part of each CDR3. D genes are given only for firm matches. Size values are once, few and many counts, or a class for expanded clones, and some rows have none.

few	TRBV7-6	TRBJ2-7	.	TGTGCCAGCAGCTCAGGATCCGGTTACGAGCAGTACTTC	CASSSGSGYEQYF
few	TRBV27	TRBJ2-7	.	TGTGCCAGCAGTTTATCACGGGCCTCCGTCTACGAGCAGTACTTC	CASSLSRASVYEQYF
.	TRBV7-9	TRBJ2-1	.	TGTGCCAGCAGCTACCCTCCGGACGGAAACAATGAGCAGTTCTTC	CASSYPPDGNNEQFF
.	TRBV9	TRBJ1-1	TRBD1	TGTGCCAGCAGCGGACCCGGGACAGGGGCACTCGAAGCTTTCTTT	CASSGPGTGALEAFF
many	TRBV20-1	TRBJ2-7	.	TGCAGTGCTAGATCGGACAGCTACGAGCAGTACTTC	CSARSDSYEQYF
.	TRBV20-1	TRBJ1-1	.	TGCAGTGCTAGGGGGGACGCTGAAGCTTTCTTT	CSARGDAEAFF
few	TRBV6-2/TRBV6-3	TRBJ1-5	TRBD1	TGTGCCAGCAGGGGCCGAACAGGGGGCCCGGATCAGCCCCAGCATTTT	CASRGRTGGPDQPQHF
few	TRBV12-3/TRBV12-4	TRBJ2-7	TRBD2	TGTGCCAGCAGTCCCGTAGCGGGAGGGACCGAGCAGTACTTC	CASSPVAGGTEQYF
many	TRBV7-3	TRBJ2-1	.	TGTGCCAGCAGCGCAAACCGGGCCCTATCCTACAATGAGCAGTTCTTC	CASSANRALSYNEQFF
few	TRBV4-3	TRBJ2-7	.	TGCGCCAGCAGCCAAGAAGGGAGGGGGGCCTACGAGCAGTACTTC	CASSQEGRGAYEQYF
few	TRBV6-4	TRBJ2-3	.	TGTGCCAGCAGCGATTACACACCAGTTTCCGTTCGTATCTCGTTGGTCTCATATACGCAGTATTTT	CASSDYTPVSVRISLVSYTQYF
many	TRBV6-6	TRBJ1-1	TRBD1	TGTGCCAGCAGGCCCAGGGGGCCTGAAGCTTTCTTT	CASRPRGPEAFF
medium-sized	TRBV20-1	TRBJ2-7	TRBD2	TGCAGTGCTGCTAAACCTAGCGGGAGCTTAGTCTACGAGCAGTACTTC	CSAAKPSGSLVYEQYF
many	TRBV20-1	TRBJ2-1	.	TGCAGTGCTAGGCTGGGTATCTCCTACAATGAGCAGTTCTTC	CSARLGISYNEQFF
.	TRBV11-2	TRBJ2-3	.	TGTGCCAGCAGCTCGAGGTCCTCTAGCACAGATACGCAGTATTTT	CASSSRSSSTDTQYF
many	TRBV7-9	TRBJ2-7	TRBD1	TGTGCCAGCAGCTCGGACAGGGCGCAATACGAGCAGTACTTC	CASSSDRAQYEQYF
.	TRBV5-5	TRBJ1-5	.	TGTGCCAGCAGACCAGACGACAGGCTTAGCAATCAGCCCCAGCATTTT	CASRPDDRLSNQPQHF
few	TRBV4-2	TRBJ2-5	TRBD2	TGTGCCAGCAGCCCGGTAGCGGGAGAGGCTGAGACCCAGTACTTC	CASSPVAGEAETQYF
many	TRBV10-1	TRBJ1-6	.	TGCGCCATCTGGGACCGCAGCTCCTATAATTCACCCCTCCACTTT	CAIWDRSSYNSPLHF
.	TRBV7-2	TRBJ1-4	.	TGTGCCAGCAGACTCGGGTCCCATAATGAAAAACTGTTTTTT	CASRLGSHNEKLFF
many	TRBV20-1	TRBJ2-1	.	TGCAGTGCCCGGGACAGACTAGGCAATGAGCAGTTCTTC	CSARDRLGNEQFF
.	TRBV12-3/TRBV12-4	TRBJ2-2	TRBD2	TGTGCCAGCAGCCTCGCCACTAGCGGGGGCACCGGGGAGCTGTTTTTT	CASSLATSGGTGELFF
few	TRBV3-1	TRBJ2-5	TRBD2	TGTGCCAGCAGCCAAGGAAGGCTAGCGGGAGGGCAGGAGACCCAGTACTTC	CASSQGRLAGGQETQYF
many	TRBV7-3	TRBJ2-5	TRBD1	TGTGCCAGCAGCGAAAGCGGACAGGGAGAGACCCAGTACTTC	CASSESGQGETQYF
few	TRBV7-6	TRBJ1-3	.	TGTGCCAGCAGCAGGACTCCCTCTGAAAACACCATATATTTT	CASSRTPSENTIYF
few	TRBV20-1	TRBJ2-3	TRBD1	TGCAGTGCTGTCGACAGGGGAGATACGCAGTATTTT	CSAVDRGDTQYF
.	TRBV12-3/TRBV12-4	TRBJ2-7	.	TGTGCCAGCAGTACTCTTCTCTCCTACGAGCAGTACTTC	CASSTLLSYEQYF
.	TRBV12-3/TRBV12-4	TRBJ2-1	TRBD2	TGTGCCAGCAGACGCGGGAGGGCTGGTAATGAGCAGTTCTTC	CASRRGRAGNEQFF
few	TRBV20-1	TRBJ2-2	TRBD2	TGCAGTGCTAGAGACCTAGCGGGAGGCGACACCGGGGAGCTGTTTTTT	CSARDLAGGDTGELFF
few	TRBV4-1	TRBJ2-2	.	TGCGCCAGCAGCCAAGGCTACACCGGGGAGCTGTTTTTT	CASSQGYTGELFF
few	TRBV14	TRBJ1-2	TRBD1	TGTGCCAGCAGCCCAGGGACAGGGAAGGTAACCGGCTACACCTTC	CASSPGTGKVTGYTF
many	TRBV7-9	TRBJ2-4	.	TGTGCCAGCAGCTTAAGTCAGGGAAAAAACATTCAGTACTTC	CASSLSQGKNIQYF
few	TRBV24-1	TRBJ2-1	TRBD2	TGTGCCACCAGTGATACGGGACTAGCGGGGATTAGGGATGAGCAGTTCTTC	CATSDTGLAGIRDEQFF
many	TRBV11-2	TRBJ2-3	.	TGTGCCAGCAGCTCAATCAGGGACAAACCACCAGATACGCAGTATTTT	CASSSIRDKPPDTQYF
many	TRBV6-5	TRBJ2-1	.	TGTGCCAGCAGTTATTGGGGTGAGCAGTTCTTC	CASSYWGEQFF
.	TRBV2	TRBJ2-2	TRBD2	TGTGCCAGCAGAGAAGGGACTAGCGGGCGCCTCCTGTTTTTT	CASREGTSGRLLFF
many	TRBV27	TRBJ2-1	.	TGTGCCAGCAGTAGAGACCACTACAATGAGCAGTTCTTC	CASSRDHYNEQFF
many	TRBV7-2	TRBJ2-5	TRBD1	TGTGCCAGCAGCTTAAAGGGACAGGGGGGTCAAGAGACCCAGTACTTC	CASSLKGQGGQETQYF
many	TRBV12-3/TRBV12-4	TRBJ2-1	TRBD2	TGTGCCAGCAGACCCACTAGCGGGGGATACAATGAGCAGTTCTTC	CASRPTSGGYNEQFF
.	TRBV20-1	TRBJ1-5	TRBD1	TGCAGTGCAAGCCGGGACAGGGAGGATCAGCCCCAGCATTTT	CSASRDREDQPQHF
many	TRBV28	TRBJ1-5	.	TGTGCCAGCAGTCGCGACAATAGCAATCAGCCCCAGCATTTT	CASSRDNSNQPQHF
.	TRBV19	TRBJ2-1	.	TGTGCCAGTGGAGGAGTAGGGACTCTCCATGAGCAGTTCTTC	CASGGVGTLHEQFF